The rows below give T cell receptor beta chains drawn from one sample of a study of T cells after yellow fever vaccination. TCRdb used MiXCR to reprocess the 5' RACE reads, holding one entry per CDR3 protein. The table shows about 240,000 distinct CDR3 sequences, with 6.9% occurring only once. Sequencing was performed on CD4+ T cells sorted from PBMCs, taken 15 days after the yellow fever booster vaccination. These receptors came from a man aged 25 to 40 who received the YFV17D yellow fever vaccine. Each CDR3 is given with its conserved first and last residue.

>TRBJ2-7|TRBV20-1
CSADSGPRPYEQYF
>TRBJ2-7|TRBV20-1
CSAGTSGIYEQYF
>TRBJ2-3|TRBV11-3
CASSLGGQGASDTQYF
>TRBJ1-5|TRBV3-1
CATGNDRGAGPQHF
>TRBJ2-2|TRBV5-6
CASSEPRGQGLFANTGELFF
>TRBJ1-4|TRBV12-3/TRBV12-4
CASSQGDKAMGEKLFF
>TRBJ2-2|TRBV30
CAWSLRAGELFF
>TRBJ2-2|TRBV11-1
CASSSPDGAIANTGELFF
>TRBJ2-1|TRBV6-5
CASSYSGLAGVGEYNEQFF
>TRBJ1-2|TRBV12-3/TRBV12-4
CASRRSGTRYGYTF
>TRBJ2-3|TRBV5-1
CASSPLEGPHPDTQYF
>TRBJ1-3|TRBV30
CAWSGDRGPGNTIYF
>TRBJ2-1|TRBV5-1
CASSLRNEQFF
>TRBJ2-6|TRBV12-3/TRBV12-4
CASSRAGQGNSGANVLTF
>TRBJ2-5|TRBV28
CASSLIGGVSGETQYF
>TRBJ2-3|TRBV27
CASSLAPDTQYF
>TRBJ2-2|TRBV20-1
CSASTLAGRSNTGELFF
>TRBJ2-1|TRBV18
CASSPGEALYNEQFF
>TRBJ1-1|TRBV6-4
CASRAGTANTEAFF
>TRBJ1-5|TRBV6-5
CASSSSTYSNQPQHF
>TRBJ2-7|TRBV5-1
CASSLGLRRFDEQYF
>TRBJ2-2|TRBV7-8
CASSTREVGELFF
>TRBJ2-1|TRBV2
CASSEEIAGNNEQFF
>TRBJ2-6|TRBV28
CASRLAGGPGGANVLTF